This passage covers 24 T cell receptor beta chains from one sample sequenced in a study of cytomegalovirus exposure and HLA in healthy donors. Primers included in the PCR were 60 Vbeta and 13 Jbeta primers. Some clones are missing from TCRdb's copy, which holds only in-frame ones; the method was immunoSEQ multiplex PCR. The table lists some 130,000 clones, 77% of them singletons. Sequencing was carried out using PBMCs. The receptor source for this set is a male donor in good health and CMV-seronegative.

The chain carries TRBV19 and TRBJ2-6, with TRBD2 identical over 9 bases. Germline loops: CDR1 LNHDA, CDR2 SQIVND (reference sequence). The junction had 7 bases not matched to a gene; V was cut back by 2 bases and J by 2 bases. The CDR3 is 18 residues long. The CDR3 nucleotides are TGTGCCAGTAGTATACAGCGGGAGGAATACACTGGGGCCAACGTCCTGACTTTC. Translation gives CASSIQREEYTGANVLTF.

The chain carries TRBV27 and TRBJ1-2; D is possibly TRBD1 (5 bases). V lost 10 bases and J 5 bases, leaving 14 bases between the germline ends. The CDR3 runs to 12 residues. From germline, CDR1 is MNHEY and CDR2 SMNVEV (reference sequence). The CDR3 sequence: CATRWGAYGYTF. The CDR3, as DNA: TGTGCCACAAGATGGGGCGCGTATGGCTACACCTTC.

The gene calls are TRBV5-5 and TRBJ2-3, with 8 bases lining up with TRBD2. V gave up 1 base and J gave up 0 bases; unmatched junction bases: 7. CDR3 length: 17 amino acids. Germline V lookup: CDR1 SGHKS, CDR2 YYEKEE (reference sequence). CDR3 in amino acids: CASSLNAGGASTDTQYF. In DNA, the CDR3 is TGTGCCAGCAGCTTGAATGCGGGGGGCGCTAGCACAGATACGCAGTATTTT.

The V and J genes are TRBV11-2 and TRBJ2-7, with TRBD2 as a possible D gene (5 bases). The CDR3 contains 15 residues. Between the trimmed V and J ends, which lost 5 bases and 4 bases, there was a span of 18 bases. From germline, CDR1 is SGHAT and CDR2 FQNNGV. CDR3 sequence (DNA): TGTGCCAGCAGCAAAAGGGTGGGAGAAGGATACGAGCAGTACTTC. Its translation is CASSKRVGEGYEQYF.

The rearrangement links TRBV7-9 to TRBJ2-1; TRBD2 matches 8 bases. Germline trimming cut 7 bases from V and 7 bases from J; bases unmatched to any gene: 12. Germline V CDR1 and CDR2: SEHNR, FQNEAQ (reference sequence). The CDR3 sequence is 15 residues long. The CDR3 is CASINSGRGSNEQFF. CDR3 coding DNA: TGTGCCAGCATCAACAGCGGGAGAGGGAGTAATGAGCAGTTCTTC.

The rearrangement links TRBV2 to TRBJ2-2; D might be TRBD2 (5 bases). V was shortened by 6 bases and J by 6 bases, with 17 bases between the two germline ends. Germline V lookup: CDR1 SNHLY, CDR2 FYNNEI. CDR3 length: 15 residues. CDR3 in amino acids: CASSQNAGPSGELFF. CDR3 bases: TGTGCCAGCAGCCAGAATGCGGGTCCTTCCGGGGAGCTGTTTTTT.

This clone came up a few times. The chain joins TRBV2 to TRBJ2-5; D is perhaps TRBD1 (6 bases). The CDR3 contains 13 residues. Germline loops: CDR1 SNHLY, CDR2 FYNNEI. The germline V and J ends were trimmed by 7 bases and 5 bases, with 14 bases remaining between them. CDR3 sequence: CASIVTGRETQYF. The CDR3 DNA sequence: TGTGCCAGCATTGTCACAGGGCGGGAGACCCAGTACTTC.

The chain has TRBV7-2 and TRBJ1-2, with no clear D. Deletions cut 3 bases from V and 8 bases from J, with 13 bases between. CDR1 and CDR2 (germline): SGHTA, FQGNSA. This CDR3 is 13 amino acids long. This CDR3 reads CASSLWVSGGYTF. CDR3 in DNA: TGTGCCAGCAGCTTGTGGGTTTCGGGGGGCTACACCTTC.

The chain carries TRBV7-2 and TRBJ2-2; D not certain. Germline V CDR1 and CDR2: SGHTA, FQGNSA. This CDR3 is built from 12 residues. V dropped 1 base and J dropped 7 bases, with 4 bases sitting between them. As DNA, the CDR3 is TGTGCCAGCAGCTTAGTACACGGGGAGCTGTTTTTT. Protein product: CASSLVHGELFF.

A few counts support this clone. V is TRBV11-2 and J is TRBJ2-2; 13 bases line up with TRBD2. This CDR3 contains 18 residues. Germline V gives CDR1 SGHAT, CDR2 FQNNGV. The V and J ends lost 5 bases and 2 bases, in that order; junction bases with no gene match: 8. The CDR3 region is CASSPRTSGGLNTGELFF. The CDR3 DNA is TGTGCCAGCAGCCCACGGACTAGCGGGGGTCTTAACACCGGGGAGCTGTTTTTT. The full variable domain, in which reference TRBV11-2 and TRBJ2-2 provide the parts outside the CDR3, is EAGVAQSPRYKIIEKRQSVAFWCNPISGHATLYWYQQILGQGPKLLIQFQNNGVVDDSQLPKDRFSAERLKGVDSTLKIQPAKLEDSAVYLCASSPRTSGGLNTGELFFGEGSRLTVL.

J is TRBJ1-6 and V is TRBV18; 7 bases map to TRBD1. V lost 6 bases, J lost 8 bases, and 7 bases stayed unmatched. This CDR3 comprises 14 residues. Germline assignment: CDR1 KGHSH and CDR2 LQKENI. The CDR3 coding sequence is TGTGCCAGCTCTCGACAGGGTAGGGATTCACCCCTCCACTTT. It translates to CASSRQGRDSPLHF.

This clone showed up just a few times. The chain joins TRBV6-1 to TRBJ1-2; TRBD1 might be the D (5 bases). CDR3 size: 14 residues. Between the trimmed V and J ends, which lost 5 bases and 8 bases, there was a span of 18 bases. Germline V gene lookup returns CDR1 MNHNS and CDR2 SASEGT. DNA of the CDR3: TGTGCCAGCAGTTCTACCGGGGGGATGCGGGGCTACACCTTC. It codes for CASSSTGGMRGYTF.

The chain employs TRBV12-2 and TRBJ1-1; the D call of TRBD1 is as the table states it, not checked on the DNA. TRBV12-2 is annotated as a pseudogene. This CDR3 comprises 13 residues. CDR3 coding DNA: TGTGCAAGTCGCTTAGAGGGACAGACTGAAGCTTTCTTT. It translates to CASRLEGQTEAFF.

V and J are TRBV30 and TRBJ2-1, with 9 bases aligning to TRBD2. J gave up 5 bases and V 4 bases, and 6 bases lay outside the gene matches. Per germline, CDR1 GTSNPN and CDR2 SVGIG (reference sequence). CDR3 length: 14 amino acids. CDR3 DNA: TGTGCCTGGAATCAGGGACTAGCCCACAATGAGCAGTTCTTC. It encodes CAWNQGLAHNEQFF. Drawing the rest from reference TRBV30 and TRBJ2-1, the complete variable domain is SQTIHQWPATLVQPVGSPLSLECTVEGTSNPNLYWYRQAAGRGLQLLFYSVGIGQISSEVPQNLSASRPQDRQFILSSKKLLLSDSGFYLCAWNQGLAHNEQFFGPGTRLTVL.

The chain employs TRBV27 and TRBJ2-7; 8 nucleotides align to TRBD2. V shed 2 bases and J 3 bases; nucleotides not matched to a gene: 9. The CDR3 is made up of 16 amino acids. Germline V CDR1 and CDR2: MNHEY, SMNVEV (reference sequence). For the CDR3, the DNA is TGTGCCAGCAGTTTAAGGGGTTTAGCGGGATTCTACGAGCAGTACTTC. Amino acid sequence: CASSLRGLAGFYEQYF.

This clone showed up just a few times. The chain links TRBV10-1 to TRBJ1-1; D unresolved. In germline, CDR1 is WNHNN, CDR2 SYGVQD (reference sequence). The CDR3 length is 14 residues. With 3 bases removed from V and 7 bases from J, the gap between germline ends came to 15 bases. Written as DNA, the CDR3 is TGCGCCAGCAGTGACCTTCCCGAGTTAGTTGAAGCTTTCTTT. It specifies CASSDLPELVEAFF.

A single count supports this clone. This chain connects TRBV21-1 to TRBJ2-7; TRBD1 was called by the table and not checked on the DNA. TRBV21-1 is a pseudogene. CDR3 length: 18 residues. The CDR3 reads CASSNHGQGHGEGYEQYF. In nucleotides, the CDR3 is TGTGCCAGCAGCAACCATGGACAGGGTCACGGTGAGGGCTACGAGCAGTACTTC.

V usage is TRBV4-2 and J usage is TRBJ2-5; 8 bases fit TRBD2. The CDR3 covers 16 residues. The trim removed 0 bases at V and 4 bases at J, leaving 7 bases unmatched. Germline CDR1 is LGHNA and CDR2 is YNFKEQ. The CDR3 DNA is TGTGCCAGCAGCCAAGAAACTAGCGGAGTCCCAGAGACCCAGTACTTC. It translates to CASSQETSGVPETQYF.

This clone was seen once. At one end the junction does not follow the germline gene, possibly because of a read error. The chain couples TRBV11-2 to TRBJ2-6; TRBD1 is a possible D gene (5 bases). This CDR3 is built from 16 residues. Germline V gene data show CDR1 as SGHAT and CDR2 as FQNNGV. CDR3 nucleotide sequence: TGTGCCAGCAGCTTCCAGGGAAGCTCTGGGGCCAACGGCCTGACTTTC. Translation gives CASSFQGSSGANGLTF.

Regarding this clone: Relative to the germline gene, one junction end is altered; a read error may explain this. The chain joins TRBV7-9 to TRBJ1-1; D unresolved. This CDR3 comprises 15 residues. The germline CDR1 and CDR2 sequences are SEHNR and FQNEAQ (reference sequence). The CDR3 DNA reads TGTTCCAGCAGTAAAAGCGGGGAGTTTAACACTGAAGCTTTCTTT. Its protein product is CSSSKSGEFNTEAFF.

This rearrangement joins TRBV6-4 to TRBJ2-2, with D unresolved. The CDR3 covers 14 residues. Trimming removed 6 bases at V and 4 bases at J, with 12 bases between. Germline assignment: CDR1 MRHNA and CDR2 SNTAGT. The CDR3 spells CASRPTYSTGELFF. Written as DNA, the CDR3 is TGTGCCAGCAGGCCCACCTATAGCACCGGGGAGCTGTTTTTT.

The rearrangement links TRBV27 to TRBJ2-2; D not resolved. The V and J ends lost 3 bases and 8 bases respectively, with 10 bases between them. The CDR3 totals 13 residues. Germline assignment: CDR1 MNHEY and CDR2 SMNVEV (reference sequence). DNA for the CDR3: TGTGCCAGCAGTTTGTCTATAGTTGGGGAGCTGTTTTTT. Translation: CASSLSIVGELFF.

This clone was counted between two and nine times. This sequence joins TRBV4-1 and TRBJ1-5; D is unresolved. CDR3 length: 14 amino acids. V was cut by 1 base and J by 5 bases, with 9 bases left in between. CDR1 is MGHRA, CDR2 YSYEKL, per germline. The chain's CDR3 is CASSQVSGDQPQHF. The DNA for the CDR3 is TGCGCCAGCAGCCAAGTTAGCGGGGATCAGCCCCAGCATTTT.

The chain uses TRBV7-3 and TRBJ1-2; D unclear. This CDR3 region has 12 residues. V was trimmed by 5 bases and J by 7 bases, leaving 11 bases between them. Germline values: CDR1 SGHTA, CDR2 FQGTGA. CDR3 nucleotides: TGTGCCAGCAGCACACACAAGCGTGGCTACACCTTC. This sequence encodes CASSTHKRGYTF.